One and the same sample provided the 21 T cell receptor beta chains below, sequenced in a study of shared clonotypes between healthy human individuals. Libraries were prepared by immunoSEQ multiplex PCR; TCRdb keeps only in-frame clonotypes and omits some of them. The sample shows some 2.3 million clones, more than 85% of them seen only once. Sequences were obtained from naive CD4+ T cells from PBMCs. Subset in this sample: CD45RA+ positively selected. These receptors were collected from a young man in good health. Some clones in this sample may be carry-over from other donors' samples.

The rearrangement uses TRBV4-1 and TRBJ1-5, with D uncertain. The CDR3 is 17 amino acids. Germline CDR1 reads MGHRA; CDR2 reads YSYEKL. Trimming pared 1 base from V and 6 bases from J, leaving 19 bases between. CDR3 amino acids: CASSQAPRSGFGQPQHF. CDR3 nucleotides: TGCGCCAGCAGCCAAGCACCGAGGTCGGGGTTCGGTCAGCCCCAGCATTTT.

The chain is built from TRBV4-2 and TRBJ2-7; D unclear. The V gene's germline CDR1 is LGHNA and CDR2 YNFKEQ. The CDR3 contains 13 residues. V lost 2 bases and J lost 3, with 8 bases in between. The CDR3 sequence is CASSQIPGYEQYF. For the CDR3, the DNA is TGTGCCAGCAGCCAAATCCCGGGCTACGAGCAGTACTTC.

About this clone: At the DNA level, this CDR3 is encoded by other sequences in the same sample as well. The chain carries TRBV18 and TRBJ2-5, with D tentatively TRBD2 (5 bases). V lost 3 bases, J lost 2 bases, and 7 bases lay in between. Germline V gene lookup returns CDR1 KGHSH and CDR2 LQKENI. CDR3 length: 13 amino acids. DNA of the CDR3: TGTGCCAGCTCACCCCGCGGGCAAGAGACCCAGTACTTC. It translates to CASSPRGQETQYF.

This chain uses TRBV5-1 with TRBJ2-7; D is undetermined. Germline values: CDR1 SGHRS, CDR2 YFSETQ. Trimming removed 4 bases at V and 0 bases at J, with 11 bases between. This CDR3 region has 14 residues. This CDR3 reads CASSQLKGSYEQYF. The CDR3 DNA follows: TGCGCCAGCAGCCAGCTCAAAGGCTCCTACGAGCAGTACTTC.

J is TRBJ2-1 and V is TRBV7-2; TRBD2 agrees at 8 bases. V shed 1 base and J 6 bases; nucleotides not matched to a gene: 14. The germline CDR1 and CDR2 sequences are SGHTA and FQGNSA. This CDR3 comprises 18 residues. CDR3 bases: TGTGCCAGCAGCTTAGTATCGGGAGGGCCGGGAATTAGCAATGAGCAGTTCTTC. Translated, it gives CASSLVSGGPGISNEQFF.

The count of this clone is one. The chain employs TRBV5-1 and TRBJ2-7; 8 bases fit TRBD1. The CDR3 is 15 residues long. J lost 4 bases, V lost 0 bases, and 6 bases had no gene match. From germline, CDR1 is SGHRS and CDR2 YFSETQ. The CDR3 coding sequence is TGCGCCAGCAGCTTGGAGGCAGGGGGCAGGTACGAGCAGTACTTC. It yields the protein CASSLEAGGRYEQYF.

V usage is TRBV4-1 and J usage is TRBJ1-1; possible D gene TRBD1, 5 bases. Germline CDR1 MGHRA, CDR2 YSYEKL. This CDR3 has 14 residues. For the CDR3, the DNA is TGCGCGTCAGGGAGGGAGGGCAGGAACACTGAAGCTTTCTTT. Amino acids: CASGREGRNTEAFF.

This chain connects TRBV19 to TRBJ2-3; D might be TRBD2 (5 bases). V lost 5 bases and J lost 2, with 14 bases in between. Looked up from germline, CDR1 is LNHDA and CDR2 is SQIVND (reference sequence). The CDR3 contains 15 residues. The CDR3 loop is CASSHQAVSTDTQYF. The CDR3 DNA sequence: TGTGCCAGTAGTCACCAAGCGGTTTCCACAGATACGCAGTATTTT.

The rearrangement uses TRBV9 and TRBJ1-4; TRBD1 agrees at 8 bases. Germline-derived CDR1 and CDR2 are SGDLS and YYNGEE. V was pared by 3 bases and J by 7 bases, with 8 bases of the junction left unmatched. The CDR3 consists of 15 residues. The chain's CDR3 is CASSGRQGLGEKLFF. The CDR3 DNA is TGTGCCAGCAGCGGAAGACAGGGGTTAGGTGAAAAACTGTTTTTT.

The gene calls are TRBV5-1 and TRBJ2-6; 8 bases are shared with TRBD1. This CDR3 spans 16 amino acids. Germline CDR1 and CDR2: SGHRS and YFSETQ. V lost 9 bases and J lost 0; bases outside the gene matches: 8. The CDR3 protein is CATTDRDRSGANVLTF. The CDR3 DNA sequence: TGCGCCACTACGGACAGGGACCGCTCTGGGGCCAACGTCCTGACTTTC.

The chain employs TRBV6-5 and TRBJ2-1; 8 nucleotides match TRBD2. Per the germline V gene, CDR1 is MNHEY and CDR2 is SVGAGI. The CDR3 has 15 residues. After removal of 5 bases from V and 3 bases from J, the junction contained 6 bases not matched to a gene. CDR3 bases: TGTGCCAGCAGTCCCGGACTAGCAAGCTACAATGAGCAGTTCTTC. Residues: CASSPGLASYNEQFF.

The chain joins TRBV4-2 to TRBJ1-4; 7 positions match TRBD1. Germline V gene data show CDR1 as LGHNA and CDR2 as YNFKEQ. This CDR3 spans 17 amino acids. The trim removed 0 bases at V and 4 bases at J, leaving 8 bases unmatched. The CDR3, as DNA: TGTGCCAGCAGCCAAGATCAAGGGGGACAGCATAATGAAAAACTGTTTTTT. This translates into CASSQDQGGQHNEKLFF.

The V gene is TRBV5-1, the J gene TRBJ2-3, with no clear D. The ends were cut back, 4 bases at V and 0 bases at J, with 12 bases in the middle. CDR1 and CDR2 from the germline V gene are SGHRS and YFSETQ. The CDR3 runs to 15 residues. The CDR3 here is CASSATTDSTDTQYF. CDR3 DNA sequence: TGCGCCAGCAGCGCCACTACAGATAGCACAGATACGCAGTATTTT.

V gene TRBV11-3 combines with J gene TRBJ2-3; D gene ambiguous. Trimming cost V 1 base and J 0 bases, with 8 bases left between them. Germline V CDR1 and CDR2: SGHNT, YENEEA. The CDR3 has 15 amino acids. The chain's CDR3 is CASSLAHGSTDTQYF. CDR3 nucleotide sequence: TGTGCCAGCAGCTTAGCACACGGGAGCACAGATACGCAGTATTTT.

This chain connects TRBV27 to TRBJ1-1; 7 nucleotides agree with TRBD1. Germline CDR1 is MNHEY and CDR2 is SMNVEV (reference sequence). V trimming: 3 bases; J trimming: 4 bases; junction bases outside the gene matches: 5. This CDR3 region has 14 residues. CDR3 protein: CASSFDRETTEAFF. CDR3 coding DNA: TGTGCCAGCAGTTTTGACAGGGAGACCACTGAAGCTTTCTTT.

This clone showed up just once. CDR3 DNA sequence: TGTGCCAGCCGAGGACAGTCCCCCCCCGGGGGTGGCTACACCTTC. Encoded protein: CASRGQSPPGGGYTF. J is TRBJ1-2 and V is TRBV28, with a possible D match to TRBD1 (6 bases). The V gene lost 8 bases and the J gene lost 7 bases, with 23 bases spanning the gap. In germline, CDR1 is MDHEN, CDR2 SYDVKM. The CDR3 loop spans 15 amino acids.

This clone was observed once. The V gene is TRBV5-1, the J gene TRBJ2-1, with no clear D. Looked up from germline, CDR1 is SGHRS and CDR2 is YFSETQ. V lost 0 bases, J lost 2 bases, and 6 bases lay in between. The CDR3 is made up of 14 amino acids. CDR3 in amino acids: CASSLAAPYNEQFF. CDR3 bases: TGCGCCAGCAGCTTGGCCGCCCCCTACAATGAGCAGTTCTTC.

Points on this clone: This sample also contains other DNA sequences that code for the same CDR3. CDR3 amino acids: CASSEAPGQGYGYTF. The CDR3 DNA reads as TGTGCCAGCAGTGAAGCGCCGGGACAGGGCTATGGCTACACCTTC. This chain uses TRBV6-1 with TRBJ1-2; 9 bases match TRBD1. The CDR3 spans 15 residues. CDR1 and CDR2 from the germline V gene are MNHNS and SASEGT. The V segment lost 0 bases and the J segment 4 bases; nucleotides outside the gene matches: 3.

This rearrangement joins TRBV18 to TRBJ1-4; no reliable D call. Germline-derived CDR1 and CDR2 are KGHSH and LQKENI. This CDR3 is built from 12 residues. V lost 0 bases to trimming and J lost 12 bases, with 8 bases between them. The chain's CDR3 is CASSPPDAELFF. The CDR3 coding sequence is TGTGCCAGCTCACCACCGGATGCGGAACTGTTTTTT.

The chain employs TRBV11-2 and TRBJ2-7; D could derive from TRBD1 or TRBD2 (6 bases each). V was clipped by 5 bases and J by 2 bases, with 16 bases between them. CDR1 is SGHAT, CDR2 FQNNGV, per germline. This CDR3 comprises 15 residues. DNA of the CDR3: TGTGCCAGCAGCCCCTCCGGGGGCCTTACCTACGAGCAGTACTTC. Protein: CASSPSGGLTYEQYF.

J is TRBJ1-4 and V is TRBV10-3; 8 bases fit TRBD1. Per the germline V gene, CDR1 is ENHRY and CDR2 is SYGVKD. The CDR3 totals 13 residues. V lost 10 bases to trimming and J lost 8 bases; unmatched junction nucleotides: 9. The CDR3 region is CATSTGQGEKLFF. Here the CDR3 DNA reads TGTGCCACGAGTACTGGACAGGGAGAAAAACTGTTTTTT.